One sample yielded the 9 T cell receptor beta chains listed below, sequenced in a study of blood T cell repertoires in COVID-19. The assay was immunoSEQ multiplex PCR, and TCRdb's table has in-frame clones only and misses some. This table has roughly 20,000 clones, around 79% appearing once. Sequencing input: peripheral blood. The receptors were gathered from an elderly man with acute or convalescent COVID-19.

The chain has TRBV3-1 (or the pseudogene TRBV3-2) and TRBJ1-6; D not certain. CDR1 is LGHDT and CDR2 is YNNKEL in the germline V gene (reference sequence). The length of the CDR3 is 12 residues. With 1 base removed from V and 10 bases from J, the gap between germline ends came to 5 bases. In DNA form, the CDR3 reads TGTGCCAGCAGCCAAGTTGGCTCACCCCTCCACTTT. Protein product: CASSQVGSPLHF.

The rearrangement joins TRBV19 to TRBJ2-2; possibly TRBD1 for D (6 bases). This CDR3 has 13 residues. V lost 7 bases and J 7 bases, leaving 13 bases between the germline ends. Germline V CDR1 and CDR2: LNHDA, SQIVND (reference sequence). The chain's CDR3 is CASNRGQFGELFF. The CDR3 DNA is TGTGCCAGTAACCGTGGACAGTTCGGGGAGCTGTTTTTT.

The chain couples TRBV6-5 to TRBJ2-1, with a possible D match to TRBD2 (6 bases). Germline V gene lookup returns CDR1 MNHEY and CDR2 SVGAGI. Trimming took 7 bases from V and 4 from J, leaving 14 bases between them. The CDR3 totals 14 residues. The DNA of the CDR3 is TGTGCCAGCAAGGAGGGACGCGATTACAATGAGCAGTTCTTC. Translation: CASKEGRDYNEQFF.

About this clone itself: Other nucleotide sequences in the sample specify the same CDR3. The chain combines TRBV12-3 or TRBV12-4 with TRBJ1-1; D is ambiguous. V lost 3 bases and J lost 5, with 4 bases in between. The CDR3 has 11 residues. As DNA, the CDR3 is TGTGCCAGCAGTTTGAGAACTGAAGCTTTCTTT. It is translated as CASSLRTEAFF.

This rearrangement joins TRBV5-1 to TRBJ2-5, with 11 bases matching TRBD2. The CDR3 is made up of 14 amino acids. Germline V gene lookup returns CDR1 SGHRS and CDR2 YFSETQ. Trimming cost V 4 bases and J 4 bases; bases outside gene matches: 3. The CDR3 bases are TGCGCCAGCAGCACGCTAGCGGGAGGAGAGACCCAGTACTTC. It specifies CASSTLAGGETQYF.

The chain links TRBV25-1 to TRBJ1-4, with D maybe TRBD1 (5 bases). The CDR3 contains 14 residues. Germline lookup yields CDR1 MGHDK and CDR2 SYGVNS. V lost 3 bases to trimming and J lost 7 bases, with 12 bases between them. The CDR3 DNA reads TGTGCCAGCAGTGATCGGGGGGTTGCTGAAAAACTGTTTTTT. Its translation: CASSDRGVAEKLFF.

The rearrangement uses TRBV2 and TRBJ2-7; the D is unclear. The germline V gene has CDR1 SNHLY and CDR2 FYNNEI. The CDR3 has 12 residues. V was trimmed by 4 bases and J by 4 bases, leaving 8 bases between them. CDR3 sequence: CASSVSTYEQYF. DNA for the CDR3: TGTGCCAGCAGTGTGTCTACGTACGAGCAGTACTTC. Using reference TRBV2 and TRBJ2-7 for the parts outside the CDR3, the full variable domain is EPEVTQTPSHQVTQMGQEVILRCVPISNHLYFYWYRQILGQKVEFLVSFYNNEISEKSEIFDDQFSVERPDGSNFTLKIRSTKLEDSAMYFCASSVSTYEQYFGPGTRLTVT.

Points on this clone: Mismatch with germline at one junction end may stem from a read error. The chain employs TRBV7-7 and TRBJ2-6; 9 bases map to TRBD1. The CDR3 length is 15 residues. Germline loops: CDR1 SSHAT, CDR2 FNYEAQ (reference sequence). CDR3 sequence: CASSEQGAGANVLTF. The CDR3 DNA follows: TGTGCTAGCAGCGAACAGGGGGCGGGGGCCAACGTCCTGACTTTC.

The gene calls are TRBV30 and TRBJ2-5; possible D gene TRBD1, 6 bases. From germline, CDR1 is GTSNPN and CDR2 SVGIG (reference sequence). Deletions cut 3 bases from V and 2 bases from J, with 16 bases between. The CDR3 sequence is 15 residues long. This chain's CDR3 is CAWSLGTTDQETQYF. CDR3 nucleotide sequence: TGTGCCTGGAGCCTCGGGACAACCGATCAAGAGACCCAGTACTTC.